Shown below are 2 T cell receptor beta chains from a single sample sequenced in a study of blood T cell repertoires in COVID-19. Assay used: immunoSEQ multiplex PCR; TCRdb lists only in-frame clones, some missing. The sample lists roughly 200,000 clones, around 84% occurring once. The sample comprised peripheral blood. The source is a woman aged 80 or over with acute or convalescent COVID-19.

The chain uses TRBV5-4 and TRBJ1-2, with D perhaps TRBD1 (6 bases). This CDR3 region has 14 residues. Looked up from germline, CDR1 is SGHNT and CDR2 is YYREEE (reference sequence). Trimming pared 0 bases from V and 5 bases from J, leaving 11 bases between. CDR3 in DNA: TGTGCCAGCAGCTTGGATCCAGGGACATATGGCTACACCTTC. Translated: CASSLDPGTYGYTF. Filled out from reference TRBV5-4 and TRBJ1-2, the complete variable domain reads ETGVTQSPTHLIKTRGQQVTLRCSSQSGHNTVSWYQQALGQGPQFIFQYYREEENGRGNFPPRFSGLQFPNYSSELNVNALELDDSALYLCASSLDPGTYGYTFGSGTRLTVV.

The J gene is TRBJ2-1, the V gene TRBV5-1, with 13 bases lining up with TRBD2. Per germline, CDR1 SGHRS and CDR2 YFSETQ. The CDR3 consists of 17 residues. Trimming took 4 bases from V and 2 from J; bases not matched to a gene: 6. The CDR3 DNA reads as TGCGCCAGCAGCGGACCCGGGACTAGCGGGACCTACAATGAGCAGTTCTTC. The encoded protein is CASSGPGTSGTYNEQFF. The full variable domain, rest sourced from reference TRBV5-1 and TRBJ2-1, is KAGVTQTPRYLIKTRGQQVTLSCSPISGHRSVSWYQQTPGQGLQFLFEYFSETQRNKGNFPGRFSGRQFSNSRSEMNVSTLELGDSALYLCASSGPGTSGTYNEQFFGPGTRLTVL.